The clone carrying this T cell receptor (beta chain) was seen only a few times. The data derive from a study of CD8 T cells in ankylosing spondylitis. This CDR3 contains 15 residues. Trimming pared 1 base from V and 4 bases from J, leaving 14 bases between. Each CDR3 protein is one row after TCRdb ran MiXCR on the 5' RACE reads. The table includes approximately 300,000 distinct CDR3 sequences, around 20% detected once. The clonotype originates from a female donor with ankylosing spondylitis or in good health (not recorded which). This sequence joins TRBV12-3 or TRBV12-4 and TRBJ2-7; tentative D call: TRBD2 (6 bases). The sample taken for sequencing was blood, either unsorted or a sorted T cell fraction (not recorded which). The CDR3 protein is CASSLGGDVGYEQYF. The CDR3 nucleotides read TGTGCCAGCAGTTTAGGGGGGGATGTGGGGTACGAGCAGTACTTC.